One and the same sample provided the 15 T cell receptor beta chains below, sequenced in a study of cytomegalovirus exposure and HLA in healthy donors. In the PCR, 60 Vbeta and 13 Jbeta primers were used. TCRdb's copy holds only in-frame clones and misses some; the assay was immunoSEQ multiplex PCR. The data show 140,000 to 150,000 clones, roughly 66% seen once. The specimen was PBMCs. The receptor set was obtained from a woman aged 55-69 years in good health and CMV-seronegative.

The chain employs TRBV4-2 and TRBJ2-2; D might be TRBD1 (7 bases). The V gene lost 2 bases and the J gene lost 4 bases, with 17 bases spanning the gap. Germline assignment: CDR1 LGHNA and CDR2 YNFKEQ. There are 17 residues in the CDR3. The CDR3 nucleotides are TGTGCCAGCAGCCAACCCGGAGGGGGCACGGTCACCGGGGAGCTGTTTTTT. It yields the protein CASSQPGGGTVTGELFF.

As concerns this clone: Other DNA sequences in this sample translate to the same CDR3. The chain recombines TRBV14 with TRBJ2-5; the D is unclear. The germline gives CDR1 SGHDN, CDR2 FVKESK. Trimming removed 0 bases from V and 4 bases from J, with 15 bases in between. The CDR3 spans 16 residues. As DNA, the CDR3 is TGTGCCAGCAGCCAAGAAAGAGCACCCACGGGAGAGACCCAGTACTTC. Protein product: CASSQERAPTGETQYF.

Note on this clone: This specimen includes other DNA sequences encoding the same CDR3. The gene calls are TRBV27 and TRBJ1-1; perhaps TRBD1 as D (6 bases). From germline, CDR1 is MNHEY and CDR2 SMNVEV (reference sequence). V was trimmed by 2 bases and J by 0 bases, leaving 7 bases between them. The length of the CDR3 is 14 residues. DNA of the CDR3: TGTGCCAGCAGTTTACGACAGGTGAACACTGAAGCTTTCTTT. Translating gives CASSLRQVNTEAFF.

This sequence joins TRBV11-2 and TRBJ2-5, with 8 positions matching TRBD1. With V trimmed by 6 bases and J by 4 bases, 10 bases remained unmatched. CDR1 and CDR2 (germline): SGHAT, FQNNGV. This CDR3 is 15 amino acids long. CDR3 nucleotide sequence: TGTGCCAGCAGACCAGGGCAGGGGGCTTTAGAGACCCAGTACTTC. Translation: CASRPGQGALETQYF.

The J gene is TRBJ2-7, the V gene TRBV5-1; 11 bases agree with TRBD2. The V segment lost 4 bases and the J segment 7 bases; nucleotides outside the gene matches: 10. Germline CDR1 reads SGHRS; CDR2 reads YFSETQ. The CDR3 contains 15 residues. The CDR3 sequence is CASSPGLAGGGEQYF. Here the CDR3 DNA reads TGCGCCAGCAGCCCTGGGCTAGCGGGAGGAGGTGAGCAGTACTTC.

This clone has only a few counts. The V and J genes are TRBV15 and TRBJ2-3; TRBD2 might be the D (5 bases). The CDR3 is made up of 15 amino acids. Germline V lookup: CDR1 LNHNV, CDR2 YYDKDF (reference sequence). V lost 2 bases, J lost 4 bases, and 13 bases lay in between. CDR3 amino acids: CATSRTRVLADTQYF. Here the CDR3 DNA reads TGTGCCACCAGCAGAACTAGAGTGTTGGCAGATACGCAGTATTTT.

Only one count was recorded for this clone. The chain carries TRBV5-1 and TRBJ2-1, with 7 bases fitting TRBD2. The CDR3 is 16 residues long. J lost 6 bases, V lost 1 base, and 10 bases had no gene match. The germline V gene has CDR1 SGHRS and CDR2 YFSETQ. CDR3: CASSLPPAGVANEQFF. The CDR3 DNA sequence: TGCGCCAGCAGCTTGCCTCCCGCGGGAGTCGCCAATGAGCAGTTCTTC.

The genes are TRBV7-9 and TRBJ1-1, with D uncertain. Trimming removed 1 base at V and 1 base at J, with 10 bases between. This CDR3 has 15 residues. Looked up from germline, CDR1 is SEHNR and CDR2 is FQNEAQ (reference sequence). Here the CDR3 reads CASSLGLIGNTEAFF. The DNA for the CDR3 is TGTGCCAGCAGCTTAGGGCTCATTGGGAACACTGAAGCTTTCTTT.

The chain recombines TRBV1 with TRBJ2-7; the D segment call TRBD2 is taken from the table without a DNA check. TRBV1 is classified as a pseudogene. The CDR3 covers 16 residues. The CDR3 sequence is CTSSPRTSGGSYEQYF. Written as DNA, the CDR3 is TGCACCAGCAGCCCCAGGACTAGCGGAGGCTCCTACGAGCAGTACTTC.

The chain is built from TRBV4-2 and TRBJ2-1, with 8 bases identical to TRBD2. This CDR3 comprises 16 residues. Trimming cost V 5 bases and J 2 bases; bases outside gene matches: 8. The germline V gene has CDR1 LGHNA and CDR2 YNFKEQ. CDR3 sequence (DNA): TGTGCCAGCAGCATGAGCGGGAGTCGTACCTACAATGAGCAGTTCTTC. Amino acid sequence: CASSMSGSRTYNEQFF.

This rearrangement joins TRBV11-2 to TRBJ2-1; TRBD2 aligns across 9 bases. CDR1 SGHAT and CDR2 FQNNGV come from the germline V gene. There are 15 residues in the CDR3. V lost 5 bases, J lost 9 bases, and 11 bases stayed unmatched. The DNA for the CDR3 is TGTGCCAGCAGCCAACCGGCGGGGGGGCCGAGTGAGCAGTTCTTC. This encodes CASSQPAGGPSEQFF. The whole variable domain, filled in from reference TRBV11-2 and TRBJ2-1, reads EAGVAQSPRYKIIEKRQSVAFWCNPISGHATLYWYQQILGQGPKLLIQFQNNGVVDDSQLPKDRFSAERLKGVDSTLKIQPAKLEDSAVYLCASSQPAGGPSEQFFGPGTRLTVL.

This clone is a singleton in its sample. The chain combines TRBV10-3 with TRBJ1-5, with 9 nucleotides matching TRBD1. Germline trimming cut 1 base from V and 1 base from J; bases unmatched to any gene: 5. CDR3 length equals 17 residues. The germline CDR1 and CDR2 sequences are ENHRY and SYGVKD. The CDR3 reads CAISEWGQGKSNQPQHF. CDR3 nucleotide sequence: TGTGCCATCAGTGAGTGGGGACAGGGTAAAAGCAATCAGCCCCAGCATTTT.

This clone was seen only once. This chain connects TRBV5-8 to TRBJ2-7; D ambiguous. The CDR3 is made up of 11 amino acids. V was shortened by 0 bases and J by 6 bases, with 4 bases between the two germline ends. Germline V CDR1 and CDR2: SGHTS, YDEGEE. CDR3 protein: CASSLVVEQYF. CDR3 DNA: TGTGCCAGCAGCTTGGTAGTCGAGCAGTACTTC.

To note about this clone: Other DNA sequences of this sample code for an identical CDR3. CDR3 residues: CASSRQGGSYEQYF. The CDR3, as DNA: TGTGCCAGTAGTAGGCAGGGTGGTTCCTACGAGCAGTACTTC. V usage is TRBV19 and J usage is TRBJ2-7; D possibly corresponds to TRBD1 (5 bases). This CDR3 contains 14 residues. CDR1 is LNHDA, CDR2 SQIVND, per germline (reference sequence). Trimming took off 4 bases at V and 1 base at J, with 11 bases between the two ends.

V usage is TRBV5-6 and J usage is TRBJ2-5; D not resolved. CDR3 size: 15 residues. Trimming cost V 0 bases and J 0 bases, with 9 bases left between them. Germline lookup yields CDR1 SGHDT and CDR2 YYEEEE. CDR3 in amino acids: CASSLVTEYQETQYF. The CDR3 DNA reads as TGTGCCAGCAGCTTGGTTACAGAGTACCAAGAGACCCAGTACTTC.